This T cell receptor beta chain comes out of a study of blood T cell repertoires in COVID-19. Background on the study: Samples came from the United States, Italy and Spain, spanning acute and convalescent COVID-19. The analysed material was cDNA or gDNA that came from T cells, B-cell-depleted T cells, or PBMCs.

This clone was seen just once. CDR1 and CDR2 from the germline V gene are LNHNV and YYDKDF (reference sequence). The CDR3 is made up of 17 amino acids. With V trimmed by 2 bases and J by 9 bases, 12 bases remained unmatched. In the original workflow: Scientists estimated how many nucleated cells there were by amplifying reference gene primers. The repertoire was sequenced with immunoSEQ multiplex PCR; TCRdb's copy has only in-frame clones and lacks some. That table is the source of V, J and clone size, and D and trimming were worked out from the DNA. Of 150,000 to 200,000 clones listed, around 86% are singletons.

This clonotype was obtained from a man between 60 and 75 years old with acute or convalescent COVID-19. The source material was peripheral blood. V gene TRBV15 combines with J gene TRBJ2-3; 12 positions agree with TRBD2. The CDR3 here is CATSRPGLAGTRGTQYF. In DNA, the CDR3 is TGTGCCACCAGCAGACCTGGACTAGCGGGGACGAGGGGGACGCAGTATTTT.